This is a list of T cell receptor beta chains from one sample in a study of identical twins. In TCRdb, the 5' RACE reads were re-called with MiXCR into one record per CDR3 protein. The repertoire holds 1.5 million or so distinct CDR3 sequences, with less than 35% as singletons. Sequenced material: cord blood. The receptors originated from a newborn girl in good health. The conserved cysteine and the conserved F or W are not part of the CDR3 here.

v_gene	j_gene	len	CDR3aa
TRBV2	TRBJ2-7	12	ASRAVSGIREQY
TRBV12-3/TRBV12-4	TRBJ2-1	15	ASSLARIGRAYNEQF
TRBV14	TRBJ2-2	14	ASSGTSGSRTGELF
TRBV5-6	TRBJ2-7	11	ASSSDRNYEQY
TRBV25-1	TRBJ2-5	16	ASSEFSRLAGFQETQY
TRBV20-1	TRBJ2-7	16	SARSTNWTVRSSYEQY
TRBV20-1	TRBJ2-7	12	SAHRDLRTYEQY
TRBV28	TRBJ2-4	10	ASSLPDSKQY
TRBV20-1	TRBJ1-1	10	SASLRHTEAF
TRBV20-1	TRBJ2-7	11	SAIGQTHYEQY
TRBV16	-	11	ASSRTTDYEQY
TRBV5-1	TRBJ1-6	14	ASSSGQGSYNSPLH
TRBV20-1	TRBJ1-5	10	SAHTGDQPQH
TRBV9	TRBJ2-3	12	ASSVGPRADTQY
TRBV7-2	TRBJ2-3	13	ASSPKISLADTQY
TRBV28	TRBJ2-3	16	AGSLSFRIRTPPDTQY
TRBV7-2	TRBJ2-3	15	ASSLLRLADSTDTQY
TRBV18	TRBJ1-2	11	ASSRGQGLGYT
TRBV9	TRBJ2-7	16	ASSPHGTGGTEPYEQY
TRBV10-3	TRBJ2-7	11	AISGRGDYEQY
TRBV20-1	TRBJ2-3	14	SARRPDLAGVGTQY
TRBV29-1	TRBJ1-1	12	SVGNRLSNTEAF
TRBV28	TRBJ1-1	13	ASSYKLGGRTEAF
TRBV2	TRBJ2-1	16	ASVLPGQGERSYNEQF
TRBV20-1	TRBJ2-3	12	SARRQGALSTQY
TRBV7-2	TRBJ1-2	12	ASFREGAIYGYT
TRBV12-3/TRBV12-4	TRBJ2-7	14	ASRQGVAGSFYEQY
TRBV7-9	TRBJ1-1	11	ASTRWGVTEAF
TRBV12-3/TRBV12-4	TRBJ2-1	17	ASRSEGLAIQFSYNEQF
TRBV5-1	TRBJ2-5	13	ASSHTSVGDNEQY
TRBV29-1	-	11	SVEIQGAYEQY
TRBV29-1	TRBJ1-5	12	SVTTGGVHQPQH
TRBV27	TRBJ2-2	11	ASSFSNTGELF
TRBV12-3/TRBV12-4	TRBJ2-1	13	ASSSGTPAYNEQF
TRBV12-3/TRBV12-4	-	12	ASSGRDKNYEQY
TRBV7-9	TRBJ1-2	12	ASSLALGAQGYT
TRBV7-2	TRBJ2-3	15	ASSSLPLAGTTDTQY
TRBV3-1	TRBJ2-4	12	ASSQEVVSQWQY